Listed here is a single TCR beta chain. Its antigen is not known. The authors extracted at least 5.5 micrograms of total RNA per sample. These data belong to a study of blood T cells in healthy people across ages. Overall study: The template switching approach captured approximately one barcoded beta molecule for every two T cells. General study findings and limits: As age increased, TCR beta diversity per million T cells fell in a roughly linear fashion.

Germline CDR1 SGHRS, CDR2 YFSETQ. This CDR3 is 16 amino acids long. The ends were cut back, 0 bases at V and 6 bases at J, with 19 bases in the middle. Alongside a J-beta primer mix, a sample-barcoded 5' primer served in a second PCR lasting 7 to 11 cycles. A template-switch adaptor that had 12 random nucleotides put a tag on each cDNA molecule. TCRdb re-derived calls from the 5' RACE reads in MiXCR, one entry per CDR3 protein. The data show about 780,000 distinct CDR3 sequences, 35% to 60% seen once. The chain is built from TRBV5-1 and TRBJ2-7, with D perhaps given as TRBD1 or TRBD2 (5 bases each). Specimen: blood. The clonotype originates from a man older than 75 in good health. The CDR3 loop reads CASSLVLAGSGREQYF. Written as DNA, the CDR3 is TGCGCCAGCAGCTTGGTCCTGGCAGGGAGCGGCCGCGAGCAGTACTTC. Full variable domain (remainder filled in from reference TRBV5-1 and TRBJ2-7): KAGVTQTPRYLIKTRGQQVTLSCSPISGHRSVSWYQQTPGQGLQFLFEYFSETQRNKGNFPGRFSGRQFSNSRSEMNVSTLELGDSALYLCASSLVLAGSGREQYFGPGTRLTVT.